These 16 T cell receptor beta chains originate from one sample sequenced in a study of CD8 T cells in ankylosing spondylitis. General study points: Ankylosing spondylitis blood appeared to carry a characteristic TCR beta motif of several highly homologous variants.

What these receptors recognize is not known. Using its own MiXCR run on the 5' RACE reads, TCRdb lists one record per CDR3 protein. The repertoire includes fewer than 550,000 distinct CDR3 sequences, approximately 5% of them detected once, and under 4.5% sits in the top ten. Sequenced material: blood, either unsorted or a sorted T cell fraction (not recorded which). The origin of the receptors is a male donor with ankylosing spondylitis.

Ten or more counts support this clonotype. This chain connects TRBV7-2 to TRBJ1-3; D is unresolved. Trimming took 5 bases from V and 0 from J, leaving 11 bases between them. The CDR3 loop spans 15 amino acids. Looked up from germline, CDR1 is SGHTA and CDR2 is FQGNSA. CDR3 protein: CASSRLTFSGNTIYF. CDR3 bases: TGTGCCAGCAGCCGACTGACCTTCTCTGGAAACACCATATATTTT.

This chain connects TRBV15 to TRBJ1-5; 9 bases line up with TRBD1. Trimming took 0 bases from V and 0 from J; bases not matched to a gene: 9. The CDR3 is 19 amino acids. CDR1 LNHNV and CDR2 YYDKDF come from the germline V gene (reference sequence). CDR3 amino acids: CATSREGDRVSNSNQPQHF. In DNA form, the CDR3 reads TGTGCCACCAGCAGAGAGGGGGACAGGGTTTCCAATAGCAATCAGCCCCAGCATTTT.

This clonotype has ten or more counts. The V gene is TRBV11-1, the J gene TRBJ2-3, with TRBD2 as a possible D gene (6 bases). Trimming stripped 3 bases from V and 1 base from J, with 23 bases between. In germline, CDR1 is SGHAT, CDR2 FQDESV (reference sequence). The CDR3 totals 19 residues. This CDR3 reads CASSFVWVTSPRGTDTQYF. The CDR3 bases are TGTGCCAGCAGCTTTGTGTGGGTGACTAGTCCGAGGGGCACAGATACGCAGTATTTT. The full variable domain, completed using reference TRBV11-1 and TRBJ2-3, is EAEVAQSPRYKITEKSQAVAFWCDPISGHATLYWYRQILGQGPELLVQFQDESVVDDSQLPKDRFSAERLKGVDSTLKIQPAELGDSAMYLCASSFVWVTSPRGTDTQYFGPGTRLTVL.

J is TRBJ2-3 and V is TRBV7-3; a weak D match, TRBD1 (6 bases). CDR1 and CDR2 (germline): SGHTA, FQGTGA. V shed 3 bases and J shed 4 bases, with 8 bases lying between them. The CDR3 consists of 13 residues. CDR3 DNA: TGTGCCAGCAGCTTTGGGGGCTCAGATACGCAGTATTTT. Amino acids: CASSFGGSDTQYF.

This clonotype was seen a handful of times. The CDR3 DNA follows: TGTGCCAGCAGTTACGACGACTCCTACGAGCAGTACTTC. Amino acid sequence: CASSYDDSYEQYF. This chain joins TRBV5-5 and TRBJ2-7, with D hard to call. Germline lookup yields CDR1 SGHKS and CDR2 YYEKEE (reference sequence). The CDR3 spans 13 residues. V dropped 5 bases and J dropped 0 bases, with 9 bases sitting between them.

This clonotype was picked up many times. V and J are TRBV11-2 and TRBJ1-3; no reliable D call. Germline V gene sequence: CDR1 SGHAT, CDR2 FQNNGV. Deletions cut 10 bases from V and 0 bases from J, with 10 bases between. The CDR3 is made up of 13 amino acids. CDR3 coding DNA: TGTGCCATCGATCGTCTCTCTGGAAACACCATATATTTT. Translating gives CAIDRLSGNTIYF. Full variable domain (missing parts from reference TRBV11-2 and TRBJ1-3): EAGVAQSPRYKIIEKRQSVAFWCNPISGHATLYWYQQILGQGPKLLIQFQNNGVVDDSQLPKDRFSAERLKGVDSTLKIQPAKLEDSAVYLCAIDRLSGNTIYFGEGSWLTVV.

The rearrangement joins TRBV7-9 to TRBJ2-2; 8 nucleotides match TRBD1. Trimming at V came to 4 bases and at J to 1 base, leaving 5 bases not matched to a gene. Germline assignment: CDR1 SEHNR and CDR2 FQNEAQ (reference sequence). This CDR3 contains 16 residues. CDR3 bases: TGTGCCAGCAGCTCCAAGGACAGGGTGAACACCGGGGAGCTGTTTTTT. Its translation: CASSSKDRVNTGELFF.

As to this clonotype: A much larger clone is a single base away; this may be a read error. The chain recombines TRBV6-5 with TRBJ2-2; tentatively, D is TRBD1 (5 bases). The CDR3 totals 16 residues. The germline V and J ends were trimmed by 2 bases and 3 bases, with 13 bases remaining between them. The germline gives CDR1 MNHEY, CDR2 SVGAGI. DNA of the CDR3: TGTGCCAGCAGTTACAATCCAGGGTGGGACACCGGGGAGCTGTTTTTT. This gives the protein CASSYNPGWDTGELFF.

This clonotype was picked up many times. V gene TRBV6-1 combines with J gene TRBJ1-1; D remains unclear. The CDR3 extends over 14 amino acids. V lost 5 bases and J 3 bases, leaving 13 bases between the germline ends. In germline, CDR1 is MNHNS, CDR2 SASEGT. CDR3 amino acids: CASSPNKGDTEAFF. The CDR3 DNA reads TGTGCCAGCAGTCCTAATAAAGGCGACACTGAAGCTTTCTTT.

This clonotype was found a few times. A much larger clone differs by one base, so this may be a read error. The rearrangement uses TRBV20-1 and TRBJ1-1; 7 bases align to TRBD1. CDR3 length: 12 residues. Trimming removed 5 bases from V and 1 base from J; junction bases left unmatched: 1. Germline assignment: CDR1 DFQATT and CDR2 SNEGSKA (reference sequence). In nucleotides, the CDR3 is TGCAGTGCTTGGGACAGGAACACTGAAGCTTTCTTT. As protein: CSAWDRNTEAFF.

This clonotype was found many times. The V and J genes are TRBV12-3 or TRBV12-4 and TRBJ2-7; the D gene could be TRBD1 or TRBD2 (5 bases each). Trimming removed 5 bases at V and 2 bases at J, with 16 bases between. The CDR3 is made up of 15 amino acids. CDR3 DNA: TGTGCCAGCAGTGGCAAGGGACCAAAAACCTACGAGCAGTACTTC. As protein: CASSGKGPKTYEQYF.

In this sample, this clonotype turned up many times. The rearrangement joins TRBV5-1 to TRBJ2-5, with TRBD1 as a possible D gene (5 bases). The germline V gene has CDR1 SGHRS and CDR2 YFSETQ. This CDR3 comprises 14 residues. The germline V and J ends were trimmed by 5 bases and 3 bases, with 14 bases remaining between them. The CDR3 sequence is CASSFQGMKETQYF. The CDR3 nucleotides are TGCGCCAGCAGTTTTCAGGGAATGAAAGAGACCCAGTACTTC.

This clonotype was counted between two and nine times. The rearrangement links TRBV28 to TRBJ2-3, with no clear D. CDR3 size: 12 residues. The ends were cut back, 10 bases at V and 4 bases at J, with 12 bases in the middle. Per germline, CDR1 MDHEN and CDR2 SYDVKM. CDR3 DNA: TGTGCCATCGAAATAGTGCCAGATACGCAGTATTTT. It is translated as CAIEIVPDTQYF.

Ten or more counts support this clonotype. The DNA for the CDR3 is TGCAGTGCTACCCCTCCCGCTGGGGAGTATTCGGGAACAGATACGCAGTATTTT. Amino acids: CSATPPAGEYSGTDTQYF. The rearrangement joins TRBV20-1 to TRBJ2-3, with TRBD2 as a possible D gene (5 bases). Germline CDR1 DFQATT, CDR2 SNEGSKA (reference sequence). Trimming pared 4 bases from V and 3 bases from J, leaving 26 bases between. The CDR3 has 18 residues.

There are many counts of this clonotype. This chain links TRBV10-3 with TRBJ1-6; no clear D. The CDR3 is 16 residues long. Germline V gives CDR1 ENHRY, CDR2 SYGVKD. V was shortened by 0 bases and J by 8 bases, with 14 bases between the two germline ends. This chain's CDR3 is CAISESSGTQDSPLHF. CDR3 DNA sequence: TGTGCCATCAGTGAGTCATCGGGCACTCAGGATTCACCCCTCCACTTT.

This clonotype was seen many times. The chain combines TRBV10-2 with TRBJ2-5, with 8 bases fitting TRBD2. Germline V CDR1 and CDR2: WSHSY, SAAADI. The CDR3 is 17 amino acids. V gave up 2 bases and J gave up 5 bases; unmatched junction bases: 13. CDR3 sequence (DNA): TGCGCCAGCAGTGAGGGGAAAGCGGGAGTATTGAGGGAGACCCAGTACTTC. It codes for CASSEGKAGVLRETQYF.